These 14 T cell receptor beta chains were all obtained from the same sample, sequenced in a study of blood T cell repertoires in COVID-19. The protocol was immunoSEQ multiplex PCR, while the TCRdb copy is restricted to in-frame clones and leaves out a portion. Of roughly 200,000 clones in the sample, around 90% are singletons; the top ten hold 2% to 2.5%. Sequencing was done on a sample of PBMCs or T cells enriched from blood (not recorded which). The receptor source for this set is a woman aged 25 to 39 who had recovered from COVID-19.

The chain has TRBV7-8 and TRBJ2-1; TRBD2 agrees at 11 bases. The V gene end was trimmed by 2 bases and the J gene end by 2 bases; junction bases not matched to a gene: 5. Germline CDR1 and CDR2: SGHVS and FQNEAQ. The CDR3 extends over 17 amino acids. CDR3: CASSLPAGLAAYNEQFF. The DNA of the CDR3 is TGTGCCAGCAGCTTACCCGCGGGACTAGCGGCCTACAATGAGCAGTTCTTC.

The CDR3 protein is CASSFDFHSANEQFF. DNA for the CDR3: TGTGCCAGCAGCTTTGACTTCCACTCTGCCAATGAGCAGTTCTTC. The chain joins TRBV7-2 to TRBJ2-1; D is undetermined. Trimming left V 3 bases short and J 6 bases short, with 15 bases between. Per the germline V gene, CDR1 is SGHTA and CDR2 is FQGNSA. The CDR3 is 15 amino acids.

This clone showed up just once. The chain is built from TRBV28 and TRBJ2-1; 11 bases line up with TRBD2. V gave up 7 bases and J gave up 10 bases; unmatched junction bases: 9. This CDR3 has 14 amino acids. Germline CDR1 and CDR2: MDHEN and SYDVKM. The CDR3 spells CASKLAGDSGEQFF. The CDR3 nucleotides read TGTGCCAGCAAACTAGCGGGAGATTCAGGAGAGCAGTTCTTC.

V is TRBV24-1 and J is TRBJ2-2, with 9 bases fitting TRBD1. The germline gives CDR1 KGHDR, CDR2 SFDVKD. The junction had 11 bases not matched to a gene; V was cut back by 0 bases and J by 4 bases. There are 19 residues in the CDR3. The CDR3 sequence is CATSDLRRTGDFGTGELFF. In DNA, the CDR3 is TGTGCCACCAGTGATTTGCGGCGGACAGGGGATTTTGGCACCGGGGAGCTGTTTTTT.

This chain connects TRBV19 to TRBJ2-5, with a possible D match to TRBD2 (6 bases). Per the germline V gene, CDR1 is LNHDA and CDR2 is SQIVND (reference sequence). Between the trimmed V and J ends, which lost 2 bases and 3 bases, there was a span of 10 bases. The CDR3 covers 14 residues. CDR3 nucleotide sequence: TGTGCCAGTAGTATACTTCCGGGAGAAGAGACCCAGTACTTC. Translated, it gives CASSILPGEETQYF.

V and J are TRBV9 and TRBJ2-7, with a possible D match to TRBD1 (5 bases). V was pared by 1 base and J by 7 bases, with 15 bases between. There are 14 residues in the CDR3. Germline V gives CDR1 SGDLS, CDR2 YYNGEE. The CDR3 region is CASSVSDSLGEQYF. The CDR3 DNA sequence: TGTGCCAGCAGCGTATCTGACAGTCTAGGAGAGCAGTACTTC.

The CDR3 DNA reads as TGCGCCAGCAGCCAATTACTATCGGGAGCGGGGAATGAGCAGTTCTTC. This sequence encodes CASSQLLSGAGNEQFF. This chain joins TRBV4-1 and TRBJ2-1; 7 bases line up with TRBD2. V lost 2 bases, J lost 7 bases, and 11 bases stayed unmatched. The V gene's germline CDR1 is MGHRA and CDR2 YSYEKL. This CDR3 has 16 amino acids.

This rearrangement joins TRBV30 to TRBJ1-2, with D uncertain. The V gene lost 2 bases and the J gene lost 4 bases, with 5 bases spanning the gap. This CDR3 spans 11 amino acids. CDR1 is GTSNPN, CDR2 SVGIG, per germline (reference sequence). DNA of the CDR3: TGTGCCTGGAGTCTAATCTATGGCTACACCTTC. Encoded protein: CAWSLIYGYTF.

The chain uses TRBV27 and TRBJ2-3; possible D gene TRBD2, 5 bases. The V gene's germline CDR1 is MNHEY and CDR2 SMNVEV (reference sequence). V was shortened by 8 bases and J by 2 bases, with 17 bases between the two germline ends. This CDR3 spans 15 amino acids. CDR3 residues: CASPDFLDHTDTQYF. CDR3 DNA: TGTGCCAGCCCGGACTTCCTAGACCACACAGATACGCAGTATTTT.

The rearrangement joins TRBV30 to TRBJ1-2; no clear D gene. Germline CDR1 is GTSNPN and CDR2 is SVGIG (reference sequence). The CDR3 contains 12 residues. V lost 6 bases to trimming and J lost 0 bases, with 8 bases between them. CDR3 protein: CACAGTNYGYTF. DNA for the CDR3: TGTGCCTGCGCAGGCACTAACTATGGCTACACCTTC.

This clone appeared a single time. The rearrangement uses TRBV7-2 and TRBJ2-2; maybe TRBD1 (5 bases). Germline V gives CDR1 SGHTA, CDR2 FQGNSA. This CDR3 has 15 amino acids. Trimming stripped 7 bases from V and 1 base from J, with 13 bases between. This CDR3 reads CASKLGARNTGELFF. DNA for the CDR3: TGTGCCAGCAAGCTAGGGGCGCGGAACACCGGGGAGCTGTTTTTT.

The chain recombines TRBV18 with TRBJ2-1; 7 positions match TRBD1. Per germline, CDR1 KGHSH and CDR2 LQKENI. The J segment lost 0 bases and the V segment lost 2 bases, leaving 4 bases of the junction unmatched. CDR3 length equals 16 residues. The CDR3 is CASSPGTGVSYNEQFF. In nucleotides, the CDR3 is TGTGCCAGCTCACCAGGCACAGGGGTCTCCTACAATGAGCAGTTCTTC.

V gene TRBV11-3 combines with J gene TRBJ2-5, with D possibly being TRBD2 (6 bases). The CDR3 covers 14 residues. Trimming shortened V by 6 bases and J by 5 bases, and 16 bases separated the two germline ends. Germline assignment: CDR1 SGHNT and CDR2 YENEEA. CDR3 DNA sequence: TGTGCCAGCAGTTGGTTGGGCGCGGGGGAGACCCAGTACTTC. This translates into CASSWLGAGETQYF.

The CDR3 nucleotides are TGTGCCAGCAGCCCCCCCGGAGGAGTAAGAGGAGAGACCCAGTACTTC. It encodes CASSPPGGVRGETQYF. The chain recombines TRBV5-5 with TRBJ2-5, with a weak D call TRBD2 (5 bases). Germline V gene lookup returns CDR1 SGHKS and CDR2 YYEKEE (reference sequence). Trimming removed 4 bases at V and 4 bases at J, with 20 bases between. The CDR3 is made up of 16 amino acids.